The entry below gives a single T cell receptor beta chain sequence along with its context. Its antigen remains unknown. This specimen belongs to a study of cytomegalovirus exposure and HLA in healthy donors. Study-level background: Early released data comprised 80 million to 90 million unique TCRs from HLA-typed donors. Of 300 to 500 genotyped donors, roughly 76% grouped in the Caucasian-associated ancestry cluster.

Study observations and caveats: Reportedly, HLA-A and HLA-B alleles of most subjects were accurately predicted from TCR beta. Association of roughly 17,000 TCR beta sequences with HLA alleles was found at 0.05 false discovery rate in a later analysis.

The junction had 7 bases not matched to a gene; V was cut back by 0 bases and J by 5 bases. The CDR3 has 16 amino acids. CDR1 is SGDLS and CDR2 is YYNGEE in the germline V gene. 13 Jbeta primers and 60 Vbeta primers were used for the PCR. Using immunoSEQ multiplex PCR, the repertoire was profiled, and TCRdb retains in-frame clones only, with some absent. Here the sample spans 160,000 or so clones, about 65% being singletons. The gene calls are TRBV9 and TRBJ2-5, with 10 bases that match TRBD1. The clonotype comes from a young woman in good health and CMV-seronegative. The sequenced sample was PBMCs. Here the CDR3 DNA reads TGTGCCAGCAGCGTAGCTGCGGGACAGGGGAAGGAGACCCAGTACTTC. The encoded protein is CASSVAAGQGKETQYF. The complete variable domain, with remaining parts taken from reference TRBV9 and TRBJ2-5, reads DSGVTQTPKHLITATGQRVTLRCSPRSGDLSVYWYQQSLDQGLQFLIQYYNGEERAKGNILERFSAQQFPDLHSELNLSSLELGDSALYFCASSVAAGQGKETQYFGPGTRLLVL.